This T cell receptor (beta chain) originates from a study of OX40 agonist ivuxolimab in advanced cancers. Across the whole study: The patients received agonistic anti-OX40 (CD134) antibody ivuxolimab. Of the patients, three showed partial responses, one with hepatocellular carcinoma and two with cutaneous melanoma.

The method was immunoSEQ multiplex PCR; TCRdb's version includes in-frame clones alone and lacks a portion of them. The sample has nearly 85,000 clones, around 78% seen once. The length of the CDR3 is 15 residues. Trimming shortened V by 0 bases and J by 5 bases, and 11 bases separated the two germline ends. Germline-derived CDR1 and CDR2 are LGHNA and YSLEER. Specimen: CD4+ or CD8+ T cells sorted from blood, collected in a trial of the OX40 agonist ivuxolimab. The rearrangement links TRBV4-3 to TRBJ1-5; a possible D gene is TRBD1 (5 bases). This receptor was identified in an adult with an advanced solid tumor such as melanoma, head and neck, liver or kidney cancer. For the CDR3, the DNA is TGCGCCAGCAGCCAAGAAATGAGAGGGGATCAGCCCCAGCATTTT. It is translated as CASSQEMRGDQPQHF.